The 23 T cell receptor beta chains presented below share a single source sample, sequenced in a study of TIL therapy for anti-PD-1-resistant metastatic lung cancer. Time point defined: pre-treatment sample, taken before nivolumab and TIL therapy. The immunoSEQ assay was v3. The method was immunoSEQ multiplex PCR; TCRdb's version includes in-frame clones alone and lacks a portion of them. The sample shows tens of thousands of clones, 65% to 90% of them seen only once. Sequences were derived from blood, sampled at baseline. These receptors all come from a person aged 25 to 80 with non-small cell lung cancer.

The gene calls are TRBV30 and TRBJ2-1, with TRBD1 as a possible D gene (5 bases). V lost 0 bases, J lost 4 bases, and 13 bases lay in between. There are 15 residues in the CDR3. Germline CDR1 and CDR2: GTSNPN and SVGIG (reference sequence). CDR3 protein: CAWSVGQGPYNEQFF. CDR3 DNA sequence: TGTGCCTGGAGTGTTGGGCAGGGCCCATACAATGAGCAGTTCTTC.

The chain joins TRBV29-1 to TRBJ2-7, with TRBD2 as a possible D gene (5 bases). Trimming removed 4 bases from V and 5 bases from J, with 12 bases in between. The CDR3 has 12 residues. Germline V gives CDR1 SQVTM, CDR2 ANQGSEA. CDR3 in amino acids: CSVAPSFHEQYF. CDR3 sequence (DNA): TGCAGCGTTGCTCCTAGCTTCCACGAGCAGTACTTC.

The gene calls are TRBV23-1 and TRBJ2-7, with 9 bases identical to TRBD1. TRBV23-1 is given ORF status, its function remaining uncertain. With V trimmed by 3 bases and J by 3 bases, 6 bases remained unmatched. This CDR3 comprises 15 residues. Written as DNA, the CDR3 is TGCGCCAGCAGTCACCTACGGACAGGGGACTACGAGCAGTACTTC. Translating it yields CASSHLRTGDYEQYF.

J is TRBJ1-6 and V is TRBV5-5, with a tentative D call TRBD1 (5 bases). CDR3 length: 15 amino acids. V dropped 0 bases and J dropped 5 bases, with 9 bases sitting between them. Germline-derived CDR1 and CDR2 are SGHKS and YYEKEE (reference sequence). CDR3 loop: CASSLGGTDNSPLHF. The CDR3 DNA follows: TGTGCCAGCAGCTTGGGTGGGACGGATAATTCACCCCTCCACTTT.

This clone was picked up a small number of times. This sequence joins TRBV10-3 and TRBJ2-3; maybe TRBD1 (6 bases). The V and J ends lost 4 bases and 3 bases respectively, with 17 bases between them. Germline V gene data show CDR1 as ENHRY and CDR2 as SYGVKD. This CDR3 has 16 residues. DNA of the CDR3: TGTGCCATCAGTGTCGCCAGGGGAATAGGAACAGATACGCAGTATTTT. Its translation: CAISVARGIGTDTQYF.

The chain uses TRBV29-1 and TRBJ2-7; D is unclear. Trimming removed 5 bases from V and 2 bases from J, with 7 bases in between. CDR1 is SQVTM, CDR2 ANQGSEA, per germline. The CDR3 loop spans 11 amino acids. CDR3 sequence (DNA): TGCAGCGTTTCCGGACCCTACGAGCAGTACTTC. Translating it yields CSVSGPYEQYF.

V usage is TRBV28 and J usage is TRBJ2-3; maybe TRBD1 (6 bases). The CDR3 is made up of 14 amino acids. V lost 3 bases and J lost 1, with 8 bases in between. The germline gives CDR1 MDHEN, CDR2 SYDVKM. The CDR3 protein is CASSFYRGTDTQYF. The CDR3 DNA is TGTGCCAGCAGTTTTTACAGGGGCACAGATACGCAGTATTTT.

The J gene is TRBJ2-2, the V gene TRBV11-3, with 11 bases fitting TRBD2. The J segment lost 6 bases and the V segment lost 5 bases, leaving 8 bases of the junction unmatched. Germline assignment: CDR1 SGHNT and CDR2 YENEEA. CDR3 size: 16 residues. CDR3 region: CASSHGLAGWSGELFF. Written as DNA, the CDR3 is TGTGCCAGCAGCCACGGACTAGCGGGCTGGTCCGGGGAGCTGTTTTTT.

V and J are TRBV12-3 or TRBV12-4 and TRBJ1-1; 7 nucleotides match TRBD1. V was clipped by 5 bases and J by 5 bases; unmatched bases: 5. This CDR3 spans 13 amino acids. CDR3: CASSKGAGTEAFF. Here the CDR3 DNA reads TGTGCCAGCAGTAAGGGGGCAGGGACTGAAGCTTTCTTT.

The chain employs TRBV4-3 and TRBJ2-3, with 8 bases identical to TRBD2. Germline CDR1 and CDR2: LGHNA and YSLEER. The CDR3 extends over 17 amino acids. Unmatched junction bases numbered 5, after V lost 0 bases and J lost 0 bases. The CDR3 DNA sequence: TGCGCCAGCAGCCAAGAAGTTAGCGGGACGAGCACAGATACGCAGTATTTT. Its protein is CASSQEVSGTSTDTQYF.

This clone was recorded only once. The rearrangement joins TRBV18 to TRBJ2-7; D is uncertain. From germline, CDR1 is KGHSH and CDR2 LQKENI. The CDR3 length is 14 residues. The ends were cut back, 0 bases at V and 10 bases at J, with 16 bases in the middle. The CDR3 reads CASSPPRWTMGQYF. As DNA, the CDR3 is TGTGCCAGCTCACCACCCCGGTGGACCATGGGTCAGTACTTC.

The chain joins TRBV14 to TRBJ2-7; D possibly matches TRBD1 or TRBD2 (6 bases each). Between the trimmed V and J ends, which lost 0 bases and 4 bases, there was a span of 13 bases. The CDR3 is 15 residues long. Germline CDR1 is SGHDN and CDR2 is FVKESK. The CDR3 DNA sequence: TGTGCCAGCAGCCAAGAGGGTACAGGGAGGTACGAGCAGTACTTC. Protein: CASSQEGTGRYEQYF.

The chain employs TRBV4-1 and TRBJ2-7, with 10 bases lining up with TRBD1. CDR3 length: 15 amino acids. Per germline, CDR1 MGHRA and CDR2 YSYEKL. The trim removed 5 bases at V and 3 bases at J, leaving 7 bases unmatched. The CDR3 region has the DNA TGCGCCAGCAGCTCACCGGGACAGGGGATCTACGAGCAGTACTTC. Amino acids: CASSSPGQGIYEQYF.

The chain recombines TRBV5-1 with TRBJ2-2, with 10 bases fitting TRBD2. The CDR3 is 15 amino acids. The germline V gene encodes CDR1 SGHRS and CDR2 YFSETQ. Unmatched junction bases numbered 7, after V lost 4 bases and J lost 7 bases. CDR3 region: CASSPLGLADGELFF. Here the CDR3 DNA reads TGCGCCAGCAGCCCCTTAGGACTAGCGGACGGGGAGCTGTTTTTT.

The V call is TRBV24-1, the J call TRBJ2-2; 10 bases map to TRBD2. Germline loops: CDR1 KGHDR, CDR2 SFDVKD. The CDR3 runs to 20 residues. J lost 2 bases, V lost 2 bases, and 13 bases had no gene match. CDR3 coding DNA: TGTGCCACCAGTGATTCAGTAACCCCCGGGACTAGCGAAAACACCGGGGAGCTGTTTTTT. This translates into CATSDSVTPGTSENTGELFF.

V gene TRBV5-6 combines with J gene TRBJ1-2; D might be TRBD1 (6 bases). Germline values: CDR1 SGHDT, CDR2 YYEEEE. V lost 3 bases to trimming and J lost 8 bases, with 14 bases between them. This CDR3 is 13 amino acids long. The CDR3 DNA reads TGTGCCAGCAGCTCCCAACAGGGTGTGGGCTACACCTTC. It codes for CASSSQQGVGYTF.

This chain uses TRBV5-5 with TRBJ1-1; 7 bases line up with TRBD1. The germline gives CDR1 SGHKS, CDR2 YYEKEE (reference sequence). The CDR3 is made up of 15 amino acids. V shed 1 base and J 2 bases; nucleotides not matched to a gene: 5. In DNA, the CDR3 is TGTGCCAGCAGCTTGCCGGGACAGAGAAACACTGAAGCTTTCTTT. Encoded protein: CASSLPGQRNTEAFF.

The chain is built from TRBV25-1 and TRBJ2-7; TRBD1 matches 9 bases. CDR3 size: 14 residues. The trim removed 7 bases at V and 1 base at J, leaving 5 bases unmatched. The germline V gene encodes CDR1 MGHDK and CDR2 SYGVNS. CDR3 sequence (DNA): TGTGCCAGCACTCCGGGACAGGGTTCCTACGAGCAGTACTTC. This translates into CASTPGQGSYEQYF.

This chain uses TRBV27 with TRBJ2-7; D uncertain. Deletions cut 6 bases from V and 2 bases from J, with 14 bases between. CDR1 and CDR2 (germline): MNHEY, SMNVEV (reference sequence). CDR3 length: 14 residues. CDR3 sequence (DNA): TGTGCCAGCAGCACCTTCAGTGTTACCTACGAGCAGTACTTC. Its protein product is CASSTFSVTYEQYF.

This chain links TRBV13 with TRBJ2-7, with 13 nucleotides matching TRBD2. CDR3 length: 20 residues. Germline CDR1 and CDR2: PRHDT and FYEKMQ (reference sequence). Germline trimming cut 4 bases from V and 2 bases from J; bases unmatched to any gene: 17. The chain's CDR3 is CASSSLTPLAGGPFAYEQYF. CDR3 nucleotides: TGTGCCAGCAGCTCACTGACCCCACTAGCGGGAGGGCCCTTCGCCTACGAGCAGTACTTC.

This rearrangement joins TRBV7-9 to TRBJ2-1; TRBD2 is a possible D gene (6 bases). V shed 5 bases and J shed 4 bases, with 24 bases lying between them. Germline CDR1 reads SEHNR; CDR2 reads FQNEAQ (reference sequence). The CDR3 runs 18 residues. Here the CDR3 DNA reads TGTGCCAGCAGCCCCCGGGTAGCGGAGACGACCCTTTACAATGAGCAGTTCTTC. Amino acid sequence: CASSPRVAETTLYNEQFF.

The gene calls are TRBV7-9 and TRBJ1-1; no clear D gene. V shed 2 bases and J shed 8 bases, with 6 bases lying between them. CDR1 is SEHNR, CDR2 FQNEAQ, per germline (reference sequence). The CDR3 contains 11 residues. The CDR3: CASSLRWEAFF. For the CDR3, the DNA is TGTGCCAGCAGCTTACGGTGGGAAGCTTTCTTT.

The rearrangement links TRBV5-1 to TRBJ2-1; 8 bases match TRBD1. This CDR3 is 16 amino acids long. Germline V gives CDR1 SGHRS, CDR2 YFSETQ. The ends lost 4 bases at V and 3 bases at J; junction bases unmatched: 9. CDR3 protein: CASSVWGQAFYNEQFF. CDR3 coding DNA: TGCGCCAGCAGCGTCTGGGGACAGGCTTTCTACAATGAGCAGTTCTTC.